This T cell receptor beta chain was obtained from a study of T cell responses to AZD1222 COVID-19 vaccine. Regarding the study as a whole: Scientists sampled the repertoires only once the peak T cell response had passed.

Second-dose recipients at about 4 or about 12 weeks were treated as one pooled group. Data came from immunoSEQ multiplex PCR; TCRdb stores just in-frame clones and leaves some out. Among about 78,000 clones listed, 90% were seen once. Germline CDR1 and CDR2: SEHNR and FQNEAQ (reference sequence). The CDR3 is 17 residues long. The trim removed 5 bases at V and 2 bases at J, leaving 11 bases unmatched. This clone has just one count. Its antigen remains unidentified. The TCR sequence derives from an adult who received the AZD1222 COVID-19 vaccine. The sequencing used peripheral blood, collected 28 days after the second AZD1222 dose. The rearrangement joins TRBV7-9 to TRBJ2-7, with TRBD1 matching 11 bases. Here the CDR3 reads CASSKRPGTGGAYEQYF. Here the CDR3 DNA reads TGTGCCAGCAGCAAACGACCCGGGACAGGGGGAGCCTACGAGCAGTACTTC.